The clone carrying this T cell receptor beta chain has only a few counts. Its antigen remains unknown. Each CDR3 protein gets one entry after TCRdb re-called the RT-PCR reads with MiXCR. The sample has about 240,000 distinct CDR3 sequences; 10% to 15% are singletons. The record originates from a study of response to subunit inactivated influenza vaccine. Study-level results: Few new T cells, the authors suggested, are recruited by each seasonal influenza vaccination.

The V gene end was trimmed by 0 bases and the J gene end by 5 bases; junction bases not matched to a gene: 9. There are 17 residues in the CDR3. Germline CDR1 is MNHEY and CDR2 is SVGAGI. This receptor was identified in a middle-aged man who received an inactivated influenza vaccine. The chain is built from TRBV6-5 and TRBJ2-5; TRBD2 agrees at 10 bases. The input for sequencing was non-naive T cells sorted from PBMCs, taken around 14 days before vaccination. In nucleotides, the CDR3 is TGTGCCAGCAGTTACTCTCTAGCGGGGGTACCATCCGAGACCCAGTACTTC. It encodes CASSYSLAGVPSETQYF.